Listed here are 24 T cell receptor beta chains from one sample, sequenced in a study of shared clonotypes between healthy human individuals. Assay used: immunoSEQ multiplex PCR; TCRdb lists only in-frame clones, some missing. In the table there are under 600,000 clones, 98% of which are singletons. As defined, naive CD8 cells were CD45RO-negative and positively selected for CCR7, with terminally differentiated effector memory CD45RA+ cells excluded. The specimen sequenced was naive CD8+ T cells sorted from blood. These receptors originate from a man in his thirties or forties in good health.

The chain employs TRBV7-2 and TRBJ2-5, with no clear D. The CDR3 consists of 11 residues. Trimming stripped 5 bases from V and 1 base from J, with 2 bases between. Germline lookup yields CDR1 SGHTA and CDR2 FQGNSA. CDR3: CASSPQETQYF. CDR3 DNA sequence: TGTGCCAGCAGCCCCCAAGAGACCCAGTACTTC.

The V and J genes are TRBV5-1 and TRBJ2-7; D assignment may be TRBD1 or TRBD2 (6 bases each). CDR3 length: 15 amino acids. Trimming took 4 bases from V and 4 from J, leaving 18 bases between them. Germline CDR1 is SGHRS and CDR2 is YFSETQ. The CDR3 nucleotides read TGCGCCAGCAGCCGATGGGGGGCCCTCAGTTACGAGCAGTACTTC. Translation gives CASSRWGALSYEQYF.

The chain combines TRBV11-2 with TRBJ2-2; 9 bases fit TRBD2. The CDR3 covers 16 residues. Per the germline V gene, CDR1 is SGHAT and CDR2 is FQNNGV. J lost 0 bases, V lost 6 bases, and 5 bases had no gene match. This CDR3 reads CASRLIAGANTGELFF. In nucleotides, the CDR3 is TGTGCCAGCAGGCTAATAGCGGGAGCGAACACCGGGGAGCTGTTTTTT.

This chain joins TRBV28 and TRBJ2-3; D is ambiguous. V was pared by 3 bases and J by 1 base, with 20 bases between. This CDR3 is 18 amino acids long. CDR1 and CDR2 from the germline V gene are MDHEN and SYDVKM. For the CDR3, the DNA is TGTGCCAGCAGTTTGTCAATTAGGACCACCGCCGGCACAGATACGCAGTATTTT. Encoded protein: CASSLSIRTTAGTDTQYF. Full variable domain (remainder filled in from reference TRBV28 and TRBJ2-3): DVKVTQSSRYLVKRTGEKVFLECVQDMDHENMFWYRQDPGLGLRLIYFSYDVKMKEKGDIPEGYSVSREKKERFSLILESASTNQTSMYLCASSLSIRTTAGTDTQYFGPGTRLTVL.

The rearrangement uses TRBV2 and TRBJ2-1; 16 bases agree with TRBD2. The V gene's germline CDR1 is SNHLY and CDR2 FYNNEI. This CDR3 is 19 amino acids long. After removal of 4 bases from V and 2 bases from J, the junction contained 8 bases not matched to a gene. The CDR3 DNA is TGTGCCAGCAGTGGAACTTCCGGGACTAGCGGGAGGGCCTACAATGAGCAGTTCTTC. Encoded protein: CASSGTSGTSGRAYNEQFF.

This chain joins TRBV11-2 and TRBJ2-7, with 7 bases lining up with TRBD1. The CDR3 contains 15 residues. Trimming cost V 4 bases and J 3 bases; bases outside gene matches: 9. The germline V gene has CDR1 SGHAT and CDR2 FQNNGV. The CDR3 sequence: CASSSFGDRDYEQYF. CDR3 nucleotides: TGTGCCAGCAGCTCCTTTGGAGACAGGGACTACGAGCAGTACTTC. Drawing the rest from reference TRBV11-2 and TRBJ2-7, the complete variable domain is EAGVAQSPRYKIIEKRQSVAFWCNPISGHATLYWYQQILGQGPKLLIQFQNNGVVDDSQLPKDRFSAERLKGVDSTLKIQPAKLEDSAVYLCASSSFGDRDYEQYFGPGTRLTVT.

Comments on this clone: The sample contains more than one DNA sequence encoding this CDR3. The gene calls are TRBV7-9 and TRBJ2-3, with TRBD2 identical over 9 bases. After removal of 3 bases from V and 1 base from J, the junction contained 2 bases not matched to a gene. Germline lookup yields CDR1 SEHNR and CDR2 FQNEAQ (reference sequence). This CDR3 has 15 residues. The DNA of the CDR3 is TGTGCCAGCAGCTTGGCTAGCGGGGGCACAGATACGCAGTATTTT. Translation gives CASSLASGGTDTQYF.

To note about this clone: This same CDR3 is encoded by further DNA sequences in the sample. The chain recombines TRBV5-5 with TRBJ1-1, with D possibly being TRBD1 (5 bases). The ends were cut back, 2 bases at V and 1 base at J, with 6 bases in the middle. Germline lookup yields CDR1 SGHKS and CDR2 YYEKEE (reference sequence). This CDR3 has 13 residues. CDR3 bases: TGTGCCAGCAGCTTAGGGGAGAACACTGAAGCTTTCTTT. As protein: CASSLGENTEAFF.

The chain carries TRBV5-4 and TRBJ1-1; no clear D. CDR3 size: 12 residues. Germline CDR1 and CDR2: SGHNT and YYREEE (reference sequence). V lost 4 bases to trimming and J lost 5 bases, with 9 bases between them. The CDR3 sequence is CASSVDKTEAFF. The CDR3 DNA reads TGTGCCAGCAGCGTTGACAAGACTGAAGCTTTCTTT.

The chain's CDR3 is CASSFGTGGSYEAFF. For the CDR3, the DNA is TGTGCCAGCAGTTTTGGGACAGGGGGCAGTTATGAAGCTTTCTTT. V is TRBV27 and J is TRBJ1-1; TRBD1 matches at 12 bases. Germline CDR1 reads MNHEY; CDR2 reads SMNVEV (reference sequence). V was pared by 3 bases and J by 7 bases, with 6 bases of the junction left unmatched. This CDR3 contains 15 residues.

The table lists this clone with a count of one. At the DNA level, this CDR3 is encoded by other sequences in the same sample as well. The chain combines TRBV9 with TRBJ2-1; 7 nucleotides line up with TRBD2. The CDR3 contains 14 residues. Germline loops: CDR1 SGDLS, CDR2 YYNGEE. Trimming removed 0 bases from V and 8 bases from J; junction bases left unmatched: 5. Here the CDR3 reads CASSVGGRADEQFF. The CDR3 DNA sequence: TGTGCCAGCAGCGTAGGTGGGAGGGCAGATGAGCAGTTCTTC.

The CDR3 region has the DNA TGCGCCAGCAGTGAAATAGGGACTACTGAAGCTTTCTTT. Its protein product is CASSEIGTTEAFF. The chain joins TRBV4-3 to TRBJ1-1; the D gene is possibly TRBD1 (5 bases). This CDR3 has 13 amino acids. Trimming removed 6 bases at V and 5 bases at J, with 13 bases between. Germline V lookup: CDR1 LGHNA, CDR2 YSLEER.

The rearrangement links TRBV5-4 to TRBJ2-3; 14 bases map to TRBD2. CDR1 and CDR2 from the germline V gene are SGHNT and YYREEE (reference sequence). J lost 6 bases, V lost 2 bases, and 5 bases had no gene match. This CDR3 is 16 amino acids long. CDR3 protein: CASSFGLAGGSDTQYF. The CDR3 DNA sequence: TGTGCCAGCAGCTTCGGACTAGCGGGAGGATCCGATACGCAGTATTTT.

This sequence joins TRBV10-3 and TRBJ2-7, with TRBD1 matching 7 bases. The CDR3 runs 11 residues. CDR1 and CDR2 from the germline V gene are ENHRY and SYGVKD. The DNA of the CDR3 is TGTGCAGTTCAGGGGGACTACGAGCAGTACTTC. It translates to CAVQGDYEQYF.

V is TRBV15 and J is TRBJ2-1, with D possibly matching TRBD2 (7 bases). V lost 0 bases and J 2 bases, leaving 14 bases between the germline ends. The CDR3 has 17 residues. Germline V CDR1 and CDR2: LNHNV, YYDKDF (reference sequence). CDR3 in DNA: TGTGCCACCAGCAGAGAAGGGGGACTAACCACCTACAATGAGCAGTTCTTC. Amino acids: CATSREGGLTTYNEQFF. Full variable domain (outside the CDR3, taken from reference TRBV15 and TRBJ2-1): DAMVIQNPRYQVTQFGKPVTLSCSQTLNHNVMYWYQQKSSQAPKLLFHYYDKDFNNEADTPDNFQSRRPNTSFCFLDIRSPGLGDTAMYLCATSREGGLTTYNEQFFGPGTRLTVL.

The rearrangement joins TRBV10-3 to TRBJ2-1; D uncertain. V was shortened by 7 bases and J by 7 bases, with 14 bases between the two germline ends. CDR1 and CDR2 (germline): ENHRY, SYGVKD. The CDR3 covers 13 residues. Here the CDR3 DNA reads TGTGCCATCACCAGGTCTGTCGCGAATGAGCAGTTCTTC. Protein product: CAITRSVANEQFF.

The chain carries TRBV12-5 and TRBJ2-3; D is uncertain. Looked up from germline, CDR1 is LGHNT and CDR2 is FRNRAP. The CDR3 totals 12 residues. Trimming pared 1 base from V and 10 bases from J, leaving 9 bases between. This CDR3 is CASGLGLRPQYF. For the CDR3, the DNA is TGTGCTAGTGGTTTGGGACTTCGACCGCAGTATTTT.

The chain uses TRBV5-1 and TRBJ2-1; the match to TRBD1 covers 7 bases. The trim removed 0 bases at V and 4 bases at J, leaving 7 bases unmatched. The germline V gene encodes CDR1 SGHRS and CDR2 YFSETQ. This CDR3 contains 16 residues. The CDR3 DNA follows: TGCGCCAGCAGCTTGGGCACGGGACAGATATACAATGAGCAGTTCTTC. It is translated as CASSLGTGQIYNEQFF.

This clone occurred once. The chain has TRBV7-2 and TRBJ2-1, with TRBD2 matching over 7 bases. The CDR3 sequence is 19 residues long. CDR1 is SGHTA and CDR2 is FQGNSA in the germline V gene. The J segment lost 2 bases and the V segment lost 8 bases, leaving 21 bases of the junction unmatched. CDR3 region: CASASGGGRSFRTYNEQFF. The CDR3 nucleotides read TGTGCCAGCGCTTCCGGTGGCGGGAGATCTTTCAGGACCTACAATGAGCAGTTCTTC.

The chain combines TRBV4-1 with TRBJ2-4; 9 nucleotides match TRBD1. The germline V gene encodes CDR1 MGHRA and CDR2 YSYEKL. V lost 4 bases to trimming and J lost 2 bases; unmatched junction nucleotides: 6. The CDR3 consists of 16 residues. The CDR3 nucleotides read TGCGCCAGCAGCCCGGGACAGGGTGGATCCAAAAACATTCAGTACTTC. It encodes CASSPGQGGSKNIQYF.

The J gene is TRBJ1-3, the V gene TRBV11-2; D is unclear. Trimming removed 0 bases from V and 0 bases from J, with 6 bases in between. The germline gives CDR1 SGHAT, CDR2 FQNNGV. The CDR3 consists of 15 residues. DNA of the CDR3: TGTGCCAGCAGCTTAGAAGGTGGCTCTGGAAACACCATATATTTT. Translated: CASSLEGGSGNTIYF.

In DNA form, the CDR3 reads TGTGCCAGCAGCTTGATGGGGTCTGGGGCCAACGTCCTGACTTTC. Its translation: CASSLMGSGANVLTF. The J gene is TRBJ2-6, the V gene TRBV5-4; D gene ambiguous. V lost 1 base and J 1 base, leaving 6 bases between the germline ends. Germline V gene sequence: CDR1 SGHNT, CDR2 YYREEE (reference sequence). CDR3 size: 15 residues.

The chain has TRBV11-2 and TRBJ2-7, with TRBD1 matching 7 bases. Trimming at V came to 5 bases and at J to 2 bases, leaving 6 bases not matched to a gene. This CDR3 comprises 14 residues. Germline V gene data show CDR1 as SGHAT and CDR2 as FQNNGV. CDR3 DNA sequence: TGTGCCAGCAGCCCCCTGGACAGGACCTACGAGCAGTACTTC. Its protein is CASSPLDRTYEQYF.

J is TRBJ2-7 and V is TRBV29-1, with a possible D match to TRBD1 (5 bases). The V end was cut by 2 bases, the J end by 3 bases, with 20 bases between. The CDR3 is 16 residues long. The germline V gene encodes CDR1 SQVTM and CDR2 ANQGSEA. The CDR3 loop reads CSVERNQGRVRYEQYF. The CDR3 nucleotides are TGCAGCGTTGAAAGGAACCAGGGAAGGGTTCGCTACGAGCAGTACTTC.